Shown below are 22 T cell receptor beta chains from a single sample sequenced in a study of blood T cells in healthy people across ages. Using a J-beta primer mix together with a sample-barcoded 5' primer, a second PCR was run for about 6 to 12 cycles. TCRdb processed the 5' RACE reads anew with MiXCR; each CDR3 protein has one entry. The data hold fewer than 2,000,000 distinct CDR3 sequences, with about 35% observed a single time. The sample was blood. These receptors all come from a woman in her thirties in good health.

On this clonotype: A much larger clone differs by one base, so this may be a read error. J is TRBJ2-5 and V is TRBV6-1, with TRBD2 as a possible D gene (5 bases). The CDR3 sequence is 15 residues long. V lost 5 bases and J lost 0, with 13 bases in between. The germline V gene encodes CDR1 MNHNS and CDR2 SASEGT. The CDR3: CASSLQRSHQETQYF. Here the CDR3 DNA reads TGTGCCAGCAGTTTACAGCGGTCGCACCAAGAGACCCAGTACTTC.

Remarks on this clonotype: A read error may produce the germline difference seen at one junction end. The CDR3 DNA reads TGTGCCAGCAGCCCTCATTCCGGGACAGTAAATGAAAAACGGTTTTTT. Protein: CASSPHSGTVNEKRFF. The chain joins TRBV3-1 to TRBJ1-4; 7 bases align to TRBD1. Per germline, CDR1 LGHDT and CDR2 YNNKEL (reference sequence). The CDR3 length is 16 residues.

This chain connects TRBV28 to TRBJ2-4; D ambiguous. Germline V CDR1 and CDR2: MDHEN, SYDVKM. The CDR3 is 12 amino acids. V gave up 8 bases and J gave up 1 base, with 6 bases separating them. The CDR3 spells CASQVAKNIQYF. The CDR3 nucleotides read TGTGCCAGCCAAGTGGCCAAAAACATTCAGTACTTC.

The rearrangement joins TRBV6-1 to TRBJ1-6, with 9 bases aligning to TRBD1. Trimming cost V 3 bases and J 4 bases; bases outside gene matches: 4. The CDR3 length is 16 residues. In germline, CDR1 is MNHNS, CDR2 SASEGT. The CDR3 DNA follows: TGTGCCAGCAGTGATCCGGGACAGGGATATAATTCACCCCTCCACTTT. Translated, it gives CASSDPGQGYNSPLHF.

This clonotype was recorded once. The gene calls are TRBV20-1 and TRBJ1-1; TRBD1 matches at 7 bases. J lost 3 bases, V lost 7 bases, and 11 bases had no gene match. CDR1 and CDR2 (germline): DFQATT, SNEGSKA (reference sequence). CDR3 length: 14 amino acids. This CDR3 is CSVADRVRDTEAFF. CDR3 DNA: TGCAGTGTGGCCGACAGGGTACGGGACACTGAAGCTTTCTTT.

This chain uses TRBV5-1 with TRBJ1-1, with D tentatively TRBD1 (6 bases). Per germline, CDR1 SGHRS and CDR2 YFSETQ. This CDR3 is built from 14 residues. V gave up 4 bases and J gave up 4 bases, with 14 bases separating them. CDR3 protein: CASSPTWGATEAFF. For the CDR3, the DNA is TGCGCCAGCAGCCCTACATGGGGGGCCACTGAAGCTTTCTTT.

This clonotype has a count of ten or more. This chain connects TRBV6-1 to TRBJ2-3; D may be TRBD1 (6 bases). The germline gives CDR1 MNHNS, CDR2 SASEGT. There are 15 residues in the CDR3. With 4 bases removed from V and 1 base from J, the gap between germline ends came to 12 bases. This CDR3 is CASSVSGVRTDTQYF. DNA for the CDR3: TGTGCCAGCAGTGTTTCAGGGGTCCGCACAGATACGCAGTATTTT.

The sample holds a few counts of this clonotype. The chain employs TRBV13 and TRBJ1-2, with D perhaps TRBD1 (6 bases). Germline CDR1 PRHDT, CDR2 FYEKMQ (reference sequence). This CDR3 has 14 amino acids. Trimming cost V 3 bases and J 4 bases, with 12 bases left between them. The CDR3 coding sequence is TGTGCCAGCAGCTTCCAGGGGTTTGGCTATGGCTACACCTTC. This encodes CASSFQGFGYGYTF.

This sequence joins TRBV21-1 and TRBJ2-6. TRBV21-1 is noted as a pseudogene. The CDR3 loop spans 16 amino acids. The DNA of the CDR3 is TGTGCCAGCAGCAAAGTCTTTCGGTCTGGGGCCAACGTCCTGACTTTC. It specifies CASSKVFRSGANVLTF.

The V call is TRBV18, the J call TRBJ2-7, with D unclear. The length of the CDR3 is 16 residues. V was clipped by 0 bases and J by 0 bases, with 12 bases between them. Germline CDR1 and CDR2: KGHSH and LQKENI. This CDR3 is CASSPPRTLSSYEQYF. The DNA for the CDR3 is TGTGCCAGCTCACCACCGAGGACGCTAAGCTCCTACGAGCAGTACTTC.

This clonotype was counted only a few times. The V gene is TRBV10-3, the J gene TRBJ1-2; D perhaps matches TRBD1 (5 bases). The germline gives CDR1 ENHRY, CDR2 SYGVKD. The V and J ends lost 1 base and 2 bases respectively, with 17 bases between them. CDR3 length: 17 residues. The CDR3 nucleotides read TGTGCCATCAGTGAGTGGTCCGAAGGGGCGGGAAACTATGGCTACACCTTC. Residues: CAISEWSEGAGNYGYTF.

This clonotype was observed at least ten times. The CDR3 is CASSSDWSSYEQYF. As DNA, the CDR3 is TGTGCCAGCAGCTCCGATTGGAGCTCCTACGAGCAGTACTTC. This chain uses TRBV7-9 with TRBJ2-7; no definite D call. Germline assignment: CDR1 SEHNR and CDR2 FQNEAQ (reference sequence). The germline V and J ends were trimmed by 4 bases and 0 bases, with 10 bases remaining between them. The length of the CDR3 is 14 residues.

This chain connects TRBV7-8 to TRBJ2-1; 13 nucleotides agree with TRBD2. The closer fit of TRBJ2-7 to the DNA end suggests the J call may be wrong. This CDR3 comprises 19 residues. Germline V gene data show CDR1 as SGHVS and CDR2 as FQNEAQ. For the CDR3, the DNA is TGTGCCAGCAGCGCCCGACTAGCGGGGGGCCTCCTCCCCTCCTACGAGCAGTACTTC. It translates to CASSARLAGGLLPSYEQYF.

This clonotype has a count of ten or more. The CDR3 sequence: CSARKAGLRSGETQYF. CDR3 bases: TGCAGTGCTAGAAAAGCGGGGCTGAGGTCTGGAGAGACCCAGTACTTC. V usage is TRBV20-1 and J usage is TRBJ2-5, with 7 positions matching TRBD2. The germline V gene encodes CDR1 DFQATT and CDR2 SNEGSKA (reference sequence). The junction had 13 bases not matched to a gene; V was cut back by 2 bases and J by 4 bases. The CDR3 covers 16 residues.

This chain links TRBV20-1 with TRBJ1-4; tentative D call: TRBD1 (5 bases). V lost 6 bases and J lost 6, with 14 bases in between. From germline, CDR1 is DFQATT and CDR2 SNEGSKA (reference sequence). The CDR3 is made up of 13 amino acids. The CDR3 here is CSAGGRGDEKLFF. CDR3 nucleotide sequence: TGCAGTGCAGGAGGGCGGGGGGATGAAAAACTGTTTTTT.

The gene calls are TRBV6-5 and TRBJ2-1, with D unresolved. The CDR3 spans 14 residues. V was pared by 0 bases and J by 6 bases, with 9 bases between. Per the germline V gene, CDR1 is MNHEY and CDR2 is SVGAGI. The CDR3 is CASSYSTPANEQFF. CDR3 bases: TGTGCCAGCAGTTACTCTACCCCTGCCAATGAGCAGTTCTTC.

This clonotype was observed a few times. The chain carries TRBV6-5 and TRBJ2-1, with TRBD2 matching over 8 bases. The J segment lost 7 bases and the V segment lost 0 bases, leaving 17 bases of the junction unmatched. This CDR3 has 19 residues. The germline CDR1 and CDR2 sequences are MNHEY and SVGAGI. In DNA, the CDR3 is TGTGCCAGCAGTTACTCACCGGGGGTAGCGGGGCCGGTTGTGAATGAGCAGTTCTTC. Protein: CASSYSPGVAGPVVNEQFF.

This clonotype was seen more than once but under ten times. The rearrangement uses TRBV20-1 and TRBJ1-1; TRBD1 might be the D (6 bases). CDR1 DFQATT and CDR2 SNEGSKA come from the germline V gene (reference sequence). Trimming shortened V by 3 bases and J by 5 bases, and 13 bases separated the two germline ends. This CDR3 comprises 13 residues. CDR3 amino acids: CSARSGGRTEAFF. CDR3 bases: TGCAGTGCTAGGTCGGGGGGCAGGACTGAAGCTTTCTTT.

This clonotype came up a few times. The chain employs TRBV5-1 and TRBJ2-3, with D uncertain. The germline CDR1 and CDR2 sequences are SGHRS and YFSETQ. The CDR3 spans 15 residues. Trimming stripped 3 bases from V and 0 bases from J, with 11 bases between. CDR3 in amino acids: CASSWQVTSTDTQYF. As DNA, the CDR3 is TGCGCCAGCAGCTGGCAGGTGACTAGCACAGATACGCAGTATTTT.

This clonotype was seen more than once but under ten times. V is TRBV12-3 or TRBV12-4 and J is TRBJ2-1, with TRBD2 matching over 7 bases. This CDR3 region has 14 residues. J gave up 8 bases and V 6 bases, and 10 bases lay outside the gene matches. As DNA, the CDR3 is TGTGCCAGCAGAAACGCCCAGCGGGGTGATGAGCAGTTCTTC. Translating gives CASRNAQRGDEQFF.

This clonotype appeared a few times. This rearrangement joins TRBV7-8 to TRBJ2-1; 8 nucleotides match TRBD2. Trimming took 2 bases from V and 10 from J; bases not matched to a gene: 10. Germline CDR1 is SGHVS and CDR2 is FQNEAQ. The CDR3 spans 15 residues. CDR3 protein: CASSLTAGVIPEQFF. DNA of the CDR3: TGTGCCAGCAGCTTAACAGCGGGGGTGATTCCGGAGCAGTTCTTC.

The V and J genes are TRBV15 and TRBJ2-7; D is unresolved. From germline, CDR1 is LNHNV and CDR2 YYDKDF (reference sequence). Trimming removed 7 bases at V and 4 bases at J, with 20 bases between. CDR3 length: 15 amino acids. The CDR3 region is CATTPTFGRLYEQYF. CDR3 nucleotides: TGTGCCACCACCCCAACCTTTGGCAGGCTTTACGAGCAGTACTTC.